This TCR beta chain was found in a study of blood T cell repertoires in COVID-19. Study in general: Samples of COVID-19 (acute and convalescent) were obtained from the United States, Italy and Spain. PBMCs, B-cell-depleted T cells, or T cells were the source of the cDNA or gDNA that made up the material.

The germline V gene has CDR1 KGHSH and CDR2 LQKENI. The CDR3 consists of 15 residues. V lost 6 bases and J lost 1, with 15 bases in between. Authors' processing steps: Researchers report that nucleated cell counts were estimated from reference gene primer amplification. Clones were read by immunoSEQ multiplex PCR, and TCRdb kept only the in-frame ones, dropping some. The V and J calls and clone size were taken over from that table, and D and trimming were inferred from the DNA. Of around 260,000 clones listed, roughly 80% are singletons. J is TRBJ1-1 and V is TRBV18; tentatively, D is TRBD1 (5 bases). The sample was peripheral blood. The clonotype originates from a man in his sixties with acute or convalescent COVID-19. CDR3 nucleotide sequence: TGTGCCAGCTCGCTTCAAGATACAGGGAACACTGAAGCTTTCTTT. Protein: CASSLQDTGNTEAFF.